Listed here is a single T cell receptor (beta chain). A much larger clone is a single base away; this may be a read error. These data come from a study of blood T cells in healthy people across ages. In germline, CDR1 is SGHTA, CDR2 FQGNSA. V lost 4 bases to trimming and J lost 11 bases, with 20 bases between them. CDR3 length: 14 amino acids. A second 7 to 11 cycle PCR used barcoded and J-beta primers. In TCRdb, the 5' RACE reads were re-called with MiXCR into one record per CDR3 protein. The sample records around 900,000 distinct CDR3 sequences, 29% being singletons. The J gene is TRBJ2-5, the V gene TRBV7-2; D is unclear. This receptor was obtained from a woman over 75 in good health. Specimen: blood. CDR3 coding DNA: TGTGCCAGCAGCTCTTACTCCCAGACGGATGAGCAGTACTTC. Translating gives CASSSYSQTDEQYF. The full variable domain, with the rest looked up from reference TRBV7-2 and TRBJ2-5, is GAGVSQSPSNKVTEKGKDVELRCDPISGHTALYWYRQSLGQGLEFLIYFQGNSAPDKSGLPSDRFSAERTGGSVSTLTIQRTQQEDSAVYLCASSSYSQTDEQYFGPGTRLLVL.